This T cell receptor beta chain was sequenced for a study of T-cell reconstitution after alpha-beta-depleted transplantation in children. Study outcomes and limitations: In some patients, recipient T cells and intrathymic progenitors surviving conditioning explained high day-60 diversity. Two months or so post-transplant, alpha-beta T cells reportedly derived from several hundred expanded graft clones. The main origin of T-cell counts and diversity one year after transplant was newly produced T cells.

During its preparation, the TCRbeta library received unique molecular identifiers. Via MiXCR, TCRdb re-called the PCR reads, giving one row per CDR3 protein. The data hold 180,000 or so distinct CDR3 sequences, with 5.5% to 7% observed a single time. Comments on this clonotype: Its antigen is unknown.

The CDR3 has 17 amino acids. The germline V gene encodes CDR1 SGHTA and CDR2 FQGNSA. Trimming removed 3 bases at V and 4 bases at J, with 20 bases between. The chain has TRBV7-2 and TRBJ2-3; D gene ambiguous. The source material was PBMCs, sampled before TCRalphabeta/CD19-depleted stem cell transplant. This TCR was recovered from a girl less than two years old with combined immunodeficiency, due to receive a stem cell transplant. CDR3 protein: CASSFPASDPPPDTQYF. In DNA form, the CDR3 reads TGTGCCAGCAGCTTCCCAGCATCCGACCCCCCCCCAGATACGCAGTATTTT. The full variable domain, completed using reference TRBV7-2 and TRBJ2-3, is GAGVSQSPSNKVTEKGKDVELRCDPISGHTALYWYRQSLGQGLEFLIYFQGNSAPDKSGLPSDRFSAERTGGSVSTLTIQRTQQEDSAVYLCASSFPASDPPPDTQYFGPGTRLTVL.